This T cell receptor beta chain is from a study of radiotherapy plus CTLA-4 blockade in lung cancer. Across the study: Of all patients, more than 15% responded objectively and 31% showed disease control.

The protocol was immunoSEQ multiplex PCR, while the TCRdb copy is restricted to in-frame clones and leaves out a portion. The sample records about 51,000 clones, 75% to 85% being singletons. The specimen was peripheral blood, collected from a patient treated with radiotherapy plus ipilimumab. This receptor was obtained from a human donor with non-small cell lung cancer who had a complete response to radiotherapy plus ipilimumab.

The CDR3, as DNA: TGTGCCAGCAGTACGTACAGGGGACGGAACACTGAAGCTTTCTTT. Protein: CASSTYRGRNTEAFF. The rearrangement links TRBV27 to TRBJ1-1; 7 bases are a match to TRBD1. This CDR3 is 15 amino acids long. Trimming removed 5 bases from V and 1 base from J; junction bases left unmatched: 7. CDR1 and CDR2 (germline): MNHEY, SMNVEV (reference sequence).